Listed below are T cell receptor beta chains from one sample, sequenced in a study of identical twins. From the 5' RACE reads, TCRdb called clonotypes with MiXCR, one entry per CDR3 protein. The repertoire consists of around 490,000 distinct CDR3 sequences, with approximately 20% occurring once and the leading ten covering approximately 0.49%. Another study also made use of these data, one on yellow fever vaccine responses in identical twins.

Source material: CD4+ T cells sorted from blood. Receptors were obtained from a woman aged 18-29 years in good health. Both conserved end residues are part of each CDR3. A D gene is named only where the DNA matches it firmly. A clone size is listed for some rows: how often the clone was seen (once, few, many), or a class if it is expanded.

.,TRBV25-1,few,TRBJ2-5,CASSGLYGDLKETQYF,TGTGCCAGCAGTGGCCTTTACGGGGACCTTAAAGAGACCCAGTACTTC
.,TRBV28,.,TRBJ2-1,CASVGGAGFNYNEQFF,TGTGCCAGCGTTGGGGGCGCGGGATTTAACTACAATGAGCAGTTCTTC
.,TRBV11-2,many,TRBJ2-2,CASSVDRNTGELFF,TGTGCCAGCAGTGTTGACAGGAACACCGGGGAGCTGTTTTTT
TRBD1,TRBV5-1,once,TRBJ2-2,CASSPMGQGNTGELFF,TGCGCCAGCAGCCCGATGGGACAGGGAAACACCGGGGAGCTGTTTTTT
TRBD2,TRBV7-9,.,TRBJ2-1,CASSSSPSGSSYNEQFF,TGTGCCAGCAGCTCATCCCCTAGCGGTAGCTCCTACAATGAGCAGTTCTTC
.,TRBV24-1,many,TRBJ2-1,CATSDLNEQFF,TGTGCCACCAGTGATTTGAATGAGCAGTTCTTC
TRBD2,TRBV12-3/TRBV12-4,many,TRBJ2-1,CASSPGQAGVLDEQFF,TGTGCCAGCAGTCCGGGACAAGCGGGAGTATTAGATGAGCAGTTCTTC
.,TRBV3-1,few,TRBJ2-7,CASSQVTGRGEQYF,TGTGCCAGCAGCCAAGTGACTGGACGCGGGGAGCAGTACTTC
.,TRBV4-1,.,TRBJ2-7,CASSHPLALEQYF,TGCGCCAGCAGCCACCCCCTAGCGCTCGAGCAGTACTTC
.,TRBV20-1,.,TRBJ2-1,CSATDWINEQFF,TGCAGTGCTACCGACTGGATCAATGAGCAGTTCTTC
.,TRBV27,.,TRBJ2-2,CASSYYVANTGELFF,TGTGCCAGCAGTTATTACGTAGCGAACACCGGGGAGCTGTTTTTT
.,TRBV10-3,few,TRBJ2-5,CAISEQEGKTQYF,TGTGCCATCAGTGAGCAGGAGGGAAAGACCCAGTACTTC
TRBD1,TRBV5-6,many,TRBJ1-2,CASSDLGTGSYGYTF,TGTGCCAGCAGCGACCTTGGGACAGGGAGTTATGGCTACACCTTC
.,TRBV7-8,.,TRBJ2-7,CASSLGLAGRVLDEQYF,TGTGCCAGCAGCTTAGGGCTTGCGGGACGAGTTCTCGACGAGCAGTACTTC
TRBD1,TRBV2,.,TRBJ1-6,CASNVGQDNSPLHF,TGTGCCAGCAACGTGGGACAGGATAATTCACCCCTCCACTTT
.,TRBV20-1,few,TRBJ1-2,CSARGGYGYTF,TGCAGTGCTAGGGGGGGCTATGGCTACACCTTC
.,TRBV9,few,TRBJ1-1,CASSAGVADTEAFF,TGTGCCAGCAGCGCAGGGGTTGCGGACACTGAAGCTTTCTTT
.,TRBV24-1,.,TRBJ2-1,CATSGSGLNEQFF,TGTGCCACCAGTGGATCAGGGCTCAATGAGCAGTTCTTC
TRBD2,TRBV7-3,.,TRBJ2-3,CASSLTSWGLAGSTDTQYF,TGTGCCAGCAGCTTAACCTCATGGGGACTAGCGGGGAGCACAGATACGCAGTATTTT
.,TRBV5-1,.,TRBJ2-3,CASSLEGIADTQYF,TGCGCCAGCAGCTTGGAAGGGATCGCAGATACGCAGTATTTT
TRBD2,TRBV5-1,.,TRBJ2-7,CASSPSGAYEQYF,TGCGCCAGCAGCCCTAGCGGGGCCTACGAGCAGTACTTC
.,TRBV3-1,few,TRBJ2-1,CASSQDLRGGPYNEQFF,TGTGCCAGCAGCCAAGATCTTAGGGGGGGGCCCTACAATGAGCAGTTCTTC
TRBD2,TRBV11-2,few,TRBJ2-2,CASSTGLAGAVNTGELFF,TGTGCCAGCAGCACGGGACTAGCGGGAGCTGTGAACACCGGGGAGCTGTTTTTT
.,TRBV7-9,few,TRBJ2-3,CASSLAGGKDTQYF,TGTGCCAGCAGCTTAGCCGGTGGGAAGGATACGCAGTATTTT
.,TRBV5-1,few,TRBJ2-3,CASSLARGAGTIPDTQYF,TGCGCCAGCAGCTTGGCACGCGGAGCGGGTACTATTCCAGATACGCAGTATTTT
TRBD1,TRBV19,.,TRBJ1-2,CASSMTTGEGGYTF,TGTGCCAGTAGTATGACTACAGGGGAGGGTGGCTACACCTTC
TRBD2,TRBV12-3/TRBV12-4,once,TRBJ2-2,CASSLRAGGSGELFF,TGTGCCAGCAGTTTGAGAGCGGGAGGATCCGGGGAGCTGTTTTTT